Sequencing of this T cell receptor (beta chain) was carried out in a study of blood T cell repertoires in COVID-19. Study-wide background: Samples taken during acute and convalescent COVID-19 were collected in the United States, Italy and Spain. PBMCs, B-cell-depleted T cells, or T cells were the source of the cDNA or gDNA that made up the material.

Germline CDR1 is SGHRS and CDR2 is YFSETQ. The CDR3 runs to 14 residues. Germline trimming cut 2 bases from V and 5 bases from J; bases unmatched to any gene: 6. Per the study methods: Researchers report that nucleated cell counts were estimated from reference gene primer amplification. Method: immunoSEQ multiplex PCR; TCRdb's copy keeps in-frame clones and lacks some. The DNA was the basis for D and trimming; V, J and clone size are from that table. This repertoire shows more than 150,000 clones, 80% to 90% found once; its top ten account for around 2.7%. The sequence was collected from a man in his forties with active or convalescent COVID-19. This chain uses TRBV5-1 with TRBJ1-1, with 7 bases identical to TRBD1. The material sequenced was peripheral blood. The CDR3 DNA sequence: TGCGCCAGCAGCTTCAACAGGGGCGGAACTGAAGCTTTCTTT. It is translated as CASSFNRGGTEAFF.